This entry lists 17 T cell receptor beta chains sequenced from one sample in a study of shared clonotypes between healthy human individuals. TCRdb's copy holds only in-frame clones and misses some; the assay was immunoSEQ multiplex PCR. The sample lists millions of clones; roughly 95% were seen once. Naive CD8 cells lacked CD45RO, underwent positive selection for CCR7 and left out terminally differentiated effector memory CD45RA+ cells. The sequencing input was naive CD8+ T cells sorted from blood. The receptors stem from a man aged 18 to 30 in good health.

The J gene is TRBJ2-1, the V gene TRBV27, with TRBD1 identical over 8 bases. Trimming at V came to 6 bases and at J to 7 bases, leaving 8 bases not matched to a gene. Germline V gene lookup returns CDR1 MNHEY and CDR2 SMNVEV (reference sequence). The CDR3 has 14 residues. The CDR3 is CASSPGQVVNEQFF. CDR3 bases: TGTGCCAGCAGCCCGGGACAGGTGGTTAATGAGCAGTTCTTC.

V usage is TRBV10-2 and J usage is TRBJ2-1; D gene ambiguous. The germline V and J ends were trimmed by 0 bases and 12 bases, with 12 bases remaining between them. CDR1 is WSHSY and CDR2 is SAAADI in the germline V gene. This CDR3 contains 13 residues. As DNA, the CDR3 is TGCGCCAGCAGTGAGTCGTGGGGTATAGGGCAGTTCTTC. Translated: CASSESWGIGQFF.

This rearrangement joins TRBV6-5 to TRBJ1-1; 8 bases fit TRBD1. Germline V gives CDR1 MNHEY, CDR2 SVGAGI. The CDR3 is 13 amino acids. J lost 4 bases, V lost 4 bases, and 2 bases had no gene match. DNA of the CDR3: TGTGCCAGCAGTTTCACAGGGGGCACTGAAGCTTTCTTT. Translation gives CASSFTGGTEAFF.

CDR3 loop: CASSEYGDDYGYTF. The DNA of the CDR3 is TGTGCCAGCAGTGAATACGGGGATGACTATGGCTACACCTTC. The gene calls are TRBV6-1 and TRBJ1-2; D gene uncertain. Trimming pared 2 bases from V and 3 bases from J, leaving 10 bases between. The CDR3 has 14 residues. CDR1 and CDR2 from the germline V gene are MNHNS and SASEGT.

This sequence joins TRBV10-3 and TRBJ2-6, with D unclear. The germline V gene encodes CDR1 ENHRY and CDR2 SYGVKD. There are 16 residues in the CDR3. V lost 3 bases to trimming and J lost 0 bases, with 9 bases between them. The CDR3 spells CAISDSEVSGANVLTF. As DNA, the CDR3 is TGTGCCATCAGTGACTCAGAGGTCTCTGGGGCCAACGTCCTGACTTTC.

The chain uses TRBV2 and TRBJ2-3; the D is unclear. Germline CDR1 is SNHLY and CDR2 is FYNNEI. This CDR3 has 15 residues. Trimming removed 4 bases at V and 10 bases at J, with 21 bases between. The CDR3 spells CASSVLSLSGGSQYF. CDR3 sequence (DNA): TGTGCCAGCAGTGTACTCTCCCTTTCCGGCGGATCGCAGTATTTT.

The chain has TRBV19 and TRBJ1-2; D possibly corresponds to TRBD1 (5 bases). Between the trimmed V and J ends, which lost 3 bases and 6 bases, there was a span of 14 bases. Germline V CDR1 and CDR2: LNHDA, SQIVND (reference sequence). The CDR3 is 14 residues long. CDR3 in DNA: TGTGCCAGTAGTATCTCAGGGACCGCTCATGGCTACACCTTC. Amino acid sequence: CASSISGTAHGYTF.

This CDR3 reads CASGGHRGLATNEKLFF. In nucleotides, the CDR3 is TGTGCCAGCGGGGGACACAGGGGCCTTGCAACTAATGAAAAACTGTTTTTT. The V and J genes are TRBV2 and TRBJ1-4, with 7 bases matching TRBD1. The germline V gene has CDR1 SNHLY and CDR2 FYNNEI. V shed 8 bases, J shed 0 bases, and the junction held 12 bases outside the gene matches. The CDR3 covers 17 residues.

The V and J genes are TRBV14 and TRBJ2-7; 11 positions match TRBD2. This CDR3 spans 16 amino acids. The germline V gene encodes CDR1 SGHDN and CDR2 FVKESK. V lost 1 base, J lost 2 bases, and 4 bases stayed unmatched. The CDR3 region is CASSQVLAGDPYEQYF. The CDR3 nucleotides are TGTGCCAGCAGCCAAGTACTAGCGGGAGATCCCTACGAGCAGTACTTC.

Written as DNA, the CDR3 is TGTGCCAGCAGCTTATTGGAGGTTAGCACAGATACGCAGTATTTT. As protein: CASSLLEVSTDTQYF. The genes are TRBV13 and TRBJ2-3; possible D gene TRBD2, 5 bases. The CDR3 covers 15 residues. Germline CDR1 is PRHDT and CDR2 is FYEKMQ (reference sequence). Trimming cost V 2 bases and J 0 bases, with 9 bases left between them.

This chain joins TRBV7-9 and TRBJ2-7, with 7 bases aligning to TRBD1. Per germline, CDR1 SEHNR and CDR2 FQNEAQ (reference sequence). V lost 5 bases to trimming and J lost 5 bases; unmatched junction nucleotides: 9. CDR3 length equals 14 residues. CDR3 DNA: TGTGCCAGCAGCGGGCTGACAGGGACGAACGAGCAGTACTTC. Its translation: CASSGLTGTNEQYF.

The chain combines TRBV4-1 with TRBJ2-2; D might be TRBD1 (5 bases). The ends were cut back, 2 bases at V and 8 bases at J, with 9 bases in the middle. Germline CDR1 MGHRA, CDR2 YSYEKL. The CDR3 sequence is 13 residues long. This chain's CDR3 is CASSQRGPGELFF. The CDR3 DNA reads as TGCGCCAGCAGCCAAAGGGGTCCGGGGGAGCTGTTTTTT.

The chain's CDR3 is CARDSGGADGYTF. The CDR3 DNA reads as TGTGCCAGGGACTCAGGGGGCGCGGATGGCTACACCTTC. The chain carries TRBV5-4 and TRBJ1-2; 8 positions match TRBD1. V lost 8 bases to trimming and J lost 6 bases; unmatched junction nucleotides: 9. The CDR3 loop spans 13 amino acids. CDR1 is SGHNT and CDR2 is YYREEE in the germline V gene (reference sequence). Together with reference TRBV5-4 and TRBJ1-2, the CDR3 gives the full variable domain: ETGVTQSPTHLIKTRGQQVTLRCSSQSGHNTVSWYQQALGQGPQFIFQYYREEENGRGNFPPRFSGLQFPNYSSELNVNALELDDSALYLCARDSGGADGYTFGSGTRLTVV.

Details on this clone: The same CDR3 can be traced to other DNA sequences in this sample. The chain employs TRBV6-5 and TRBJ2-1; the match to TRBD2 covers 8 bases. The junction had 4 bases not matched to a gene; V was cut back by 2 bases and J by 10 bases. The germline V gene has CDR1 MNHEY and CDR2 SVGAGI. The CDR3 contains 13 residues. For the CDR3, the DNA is TGTGCCAGCAGTTACCTATCGGGGGGGGAGCAGTTCTTC. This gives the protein CASSYLSGGEQFF.

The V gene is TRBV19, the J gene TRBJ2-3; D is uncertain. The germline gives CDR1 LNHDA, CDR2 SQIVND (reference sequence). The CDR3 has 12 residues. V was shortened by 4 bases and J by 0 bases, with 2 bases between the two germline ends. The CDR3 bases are TGTGCCAGTAGTACTAGCACAGATACGCAGTATTTT. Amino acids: CASSTSTDTQYF.

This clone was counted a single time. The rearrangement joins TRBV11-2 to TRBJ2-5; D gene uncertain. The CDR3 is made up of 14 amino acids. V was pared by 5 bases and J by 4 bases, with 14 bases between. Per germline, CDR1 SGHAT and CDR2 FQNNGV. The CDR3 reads CASSPSEVGETQYF. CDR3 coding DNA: TGTGCCAGCAGCCCTTCAGAAGTCGGAGAGACCCAGTACTTC.

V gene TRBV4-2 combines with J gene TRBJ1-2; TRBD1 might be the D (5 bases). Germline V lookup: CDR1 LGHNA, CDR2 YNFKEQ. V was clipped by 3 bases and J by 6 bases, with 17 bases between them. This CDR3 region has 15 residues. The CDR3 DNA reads TGTGCCAGCAGCCATACTCTCCCCGGGGCGGATGGCTACACCTTC. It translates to CASSHTLPGADGYTF.